This TCR beta chain stems from a study of PD-1 blockade in classical Hodgkin lymphoma. Only in-frame clones appear in the TCRdb table, and some are missing; sequencing was by immunoSEQ multiplex PCR. The sample lists under 20,000 clones, 70% to 85% occurring once. A note on this clone: The antigen is undetermined.

Stated time point: cycle 4 day 1 (C4D1), after six to seven weeks of nivolumab. In every patient, relapse followed autologous stem cell transplantation, while exposure to brentuximab vedotin differed. Overall study results and limits: The drivers behind the repertoire differences, possibly disease activity or prior therapy, remain undefined.

This CDR3 comprises 14 residues. Unmatched junction bases numbered 8, after V lost 2 bases and J lost 7 bases. The germline V gene encodes CDR1 GTSNPN and CDR2 SVGIG (reference sequence). The receptor was isolated from a human donor with classical Hodgkin lymphoma. The V call is TRBV30, the J call TRBJ1-2, with TRBD1 matching over 9 bases. This sample comprised peripheral blood mononuclear cells (PBMCs), obtained before the fourth cycle of nivolumab. CDR3 DNA sequence: TGTGCCTGGAGTCCCCGGGACAGGGATCTTGGCTACACCTTC. Protein sequence: CAWSPRDRDLGYTF.